The clone carrying this T cell receptor (beta chain) was observed at least ten times. Its specificity is not known. This sample was included in a study of blood T cells in healthy people across ages. Study-wide results and caveats: Long-lived donors carried more naive CD4+ cells and greater diversity than aged donors. Donor CMV infection status was unknown, possibly confounding age-related changes in expanded clonotypes.

The CDR3 consists of 16 residues. Between the trimmed V and J ends, which lost 0 bases and 9 bases, there was a span of 18 bases. The V gene's germline CDR1 is ENHRY and CDR2 SYGVKD. PCR was performed a second time for about 7 to 11 cycles using a sample-barcoded 5' primer and a J-beta primer mix. TCRdb fed the 5' RACE reads into MiXCR, producing one record per CDR3 protein. The data show fewer than 800,000 distinct CDR3 sequences, with roughly 20% seen just once and roughly 3.4% held by the top ten. This chain connects TRBV10-3 to TRBJ2-1; a weak D match, TRBD2 (5 bases). The sequence came from a man in his 70s in good health. The sequencing input was blood. The CDR3 region has the DNA TGTGCCATCAGTGAGTCTACGGGAACCACCAGCGCTGAGCAGTTCTTC. Protein: CAISESTGTTSAEQFF.